This TCR beta chain came from a study of beta chain features in type 1 diabetes (dated by TCRdb to between 2018 and 2020). Concerning the study at large: Mean age, gender distribution, total cell number and subset yield did not differ between patients and healthy donors. A total of 85 million to 140 million sorted cells were examined across all samples, and a strong correlation was observed between cell number per subset and RNA yield. The study compared TCRB repertoires of sorted circulating CD4+ T cell subsets between recently diagnosed type 1 diabetes patients and matched healthy donors. Naive and central memory subsets were obtained from all 30 or so donors, but regulatory and stem cell-like memory subsets were isolated from only 8 patients and roughly eight healthy donors. What the work shows at the level of the full study, not this receptor alone: At VDJ recombination sites, patients with type 1 diabetes made fewer insertions and deleted more nucleotides, a pattern implying thymic rearrangement abnormalities. Only small numbers of individuals were included in the HLA sub-analyses, which left unresolved whether HLA type had any influence on TCRB rearrangement. Naive, central memory and regulatory TCRB repertoires appeared to be more alike among patients than among healthy donors. Sequencing cDNA rather than genomic DNA could over-represent highly expressing activated cells, although activation and CD3 levels did not differ between groups. In all four CD4+ subsets, TCRB CDR3 length was moderately but significantly shorter in type 1 diabetes patients. PCR may preferentially amplify shorter templates, but because patient and control samples were amplified and corrected together, any resulting skew would affect both groups equally.

Of note for this clone: It has no known antigen specificity. No much larger clone exists at a distance of one base, and base qualities are not known.

From each donor, a single peripheral blood sample of roughly 0.11 L on average was drawn into heparinised tubes. Using a panel that included CD45RO, CCR7, CD25, CD127, CD95 and CD27, naive, central memory, regulatory and stem cell-like memory CD4+ T cells were sorted on a BD FACSAria II. A purity above 95% was achieved for all sorted populations. PBMCs were isolated right away by Lymphoprep density gradient centrifugation and were stained directly, without culture. So that batch effects would be minimized, each experiment stained and sorted samples in pairs, pairing one healthy donor with one patient. The High Capacity cDNA Reverse Transcription Kit was used to reverse transcribe all of the isolated RNA, meaning that expressed TCRB transcripts were what got sequenced. Naive, central memory and regulatory T cell samples underwent deep immunoSEQ sequencing, averaging about 3.57 million total reads per sample. After sorted cells were lysed in RLT buffer, RNA was extracted with DNase-treated RNeasy Micro or Mini kits, with the choice depending on cell number. Each cell subset was processed on its own to prevent cross-contamination, while patient and healthy donor samples were processed together. The immunoSEQ multiplex PCR was used to amplify TCRB sequences from cDNA, yielding 87-bp fragments that span the CDR3 region. The amplicons were sequenced using the Illumina HiSeq platform. On the authors' methods: Synthetic template baselines were used to correct PCR bias computationally, reads within Hamming distance 2 were collapsed together, and singletons that could not be merged were discarded. Reads were aligned against IMGT so that V, D and J genes, CDR3 length and insertions or deletions at six rearrangement sites could be assigned. Within each subset, clonotype counts were normalized to the number of sorted cells before true diversity and Gini coefficients were calculated with the tcR R package. The overlap coefficient, calculated on TCRB nucleotide sequences, was used to quantify repertoire sharing. Out-of-frame TCRB sequences from naive cells were analyzed to stand in for the pre-selection repertoire. The immuneACCESS repertoire file appears here via TCRdb, limited to in-frame rearrangements. These files lack a portion of the clones; in checked studies, under half of the deficit traces to unresolved V genes, and the cause of the others is not known. That table gives V, J and clone size, and the DNA gave D and trimming. This sample lists almost 350,000 clones; around a fifth were detected once. The top ten hold 0.044% of the sample.

From the cysteine through the phenylalanine, the CDR3 covers 14 amino acids. The retained sequence is limited to the CDR3, 42 bases, with the frame set at the first base. According to the germline V gene (reference sequence), CDR1 reads LNHNV and CDR2 reads YYDKDF. The trim is 0 bases for V and 3 bases for J, with a gap of 8 bases between the germline ends. Source material: naive CD4+ T cells from blood. What the cell subset or site label conveys for this sample: true naive CD4+ T cells. This chain is built from TRBV15 and TRBJ2-5, and perhaps TRBD2 as D gene, on 5 matching bases. The receptor's source is a woman younger than 35 in good health. The CDR3 corresponds to CATSRDTGEETQYF. The sequence in DNA is TGTGCCACCAGCAGAGACACCGGGGAAGAGACCCAGTACTTC.